This T cell receptor beta chain was sequenced in a study of blood T cell repertoires in COVID-19. Study summary: Both acute and convalescent COVID-19 samples were obtained from the United States, Italy and Spain. PBMCs, B-cell-depleted T cells, or T cells were the source of the cDNA or gDNA that made up the material.

V lost 8 bases, J lost 3 bases, and 11 bases lay in between. This CDR3 region has 13 residues. From germline, CDR1 is ENHRY and CDR2 SYGVKD. Repertoires were generated with immunoSEQ multiplex PCR, while TCRdb's copy carries only in-frame clones and drops some. The sample has 150,000 to 200,000 clones; approximately 90% are singletons. Material for sequencing was peripheral blood. This receptor was taken from a man aged 18 to 30 who had recovered from COVID-19. The chain carries TRBV10-3 and TRBJ1-5; D might be TRBD1 (6 bases). This CDR3 is CAIGNRDNQPQHF. In nucleotides, the CDR3 is TGTGCCATCGGCAACAGGGACAATCAGCCCCAGCATTTT.